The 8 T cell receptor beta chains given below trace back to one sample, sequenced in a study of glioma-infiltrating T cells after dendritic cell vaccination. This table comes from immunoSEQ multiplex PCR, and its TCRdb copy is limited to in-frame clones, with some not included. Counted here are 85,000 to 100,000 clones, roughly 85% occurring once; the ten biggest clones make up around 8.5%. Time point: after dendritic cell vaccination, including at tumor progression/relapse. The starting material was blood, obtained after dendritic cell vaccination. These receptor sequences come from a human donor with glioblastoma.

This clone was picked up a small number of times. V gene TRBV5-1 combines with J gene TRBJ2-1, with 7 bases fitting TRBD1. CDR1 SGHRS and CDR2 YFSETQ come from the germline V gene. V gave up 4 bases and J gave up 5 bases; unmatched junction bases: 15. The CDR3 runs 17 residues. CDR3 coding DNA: TGCGCCAGCAGCCCAGGGTCAGGGGGAAGCCCCCACAATGAGCAGTTCTTC. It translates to CASSPGSGGSPHNEQFF.

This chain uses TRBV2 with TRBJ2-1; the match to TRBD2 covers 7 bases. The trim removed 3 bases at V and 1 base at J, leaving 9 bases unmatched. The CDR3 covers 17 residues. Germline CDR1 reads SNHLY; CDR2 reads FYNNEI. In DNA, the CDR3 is TGTGCCAGCAGTGATGTAATAGGCGGGAGTTCCTACAATGAGCAGTTCTTC. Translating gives CASSDVIGGSSYNEQFF.

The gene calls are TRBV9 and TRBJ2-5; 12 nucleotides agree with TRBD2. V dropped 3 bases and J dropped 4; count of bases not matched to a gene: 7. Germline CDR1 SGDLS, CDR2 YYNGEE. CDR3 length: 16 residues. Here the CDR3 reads CASSAPTSGRRETQYF. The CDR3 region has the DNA TGTGCCAGCAGCGCCCCTACTAGCGGGAGGCGAGAGACCCAGTACTTC.

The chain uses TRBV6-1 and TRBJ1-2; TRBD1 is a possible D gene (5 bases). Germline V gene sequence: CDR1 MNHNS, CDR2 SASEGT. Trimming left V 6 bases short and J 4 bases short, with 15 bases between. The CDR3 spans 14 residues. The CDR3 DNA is TGTGCCAGCAGGGCCCGACAGACCCCCTATGGCTACACCTTC. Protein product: CASRARQTPYGYTF.

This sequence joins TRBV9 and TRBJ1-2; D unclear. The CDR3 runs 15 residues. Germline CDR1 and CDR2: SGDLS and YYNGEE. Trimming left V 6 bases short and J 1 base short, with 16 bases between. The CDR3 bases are TGTGCCAGCAACCCAGAAGAGGGCGTTAACTATGGCTACACCTTC. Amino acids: CASNPEEGVNYGYTF.

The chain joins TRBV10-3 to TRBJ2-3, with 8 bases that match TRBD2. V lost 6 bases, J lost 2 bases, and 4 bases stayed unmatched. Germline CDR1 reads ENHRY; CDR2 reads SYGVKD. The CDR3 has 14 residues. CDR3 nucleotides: TGTGCCATCAGCGAACTAGCGGTCACAGATACGCAGTATTTT. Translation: CAISELAVTDTQYF.

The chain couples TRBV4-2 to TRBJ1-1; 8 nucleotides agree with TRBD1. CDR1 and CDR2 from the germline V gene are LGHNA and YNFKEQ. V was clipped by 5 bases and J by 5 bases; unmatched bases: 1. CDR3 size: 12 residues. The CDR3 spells CASSWTGTEAFF. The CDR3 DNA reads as TGTGCCAGCAGCTGGACAGGGACTGAAGCTTTCTTT.

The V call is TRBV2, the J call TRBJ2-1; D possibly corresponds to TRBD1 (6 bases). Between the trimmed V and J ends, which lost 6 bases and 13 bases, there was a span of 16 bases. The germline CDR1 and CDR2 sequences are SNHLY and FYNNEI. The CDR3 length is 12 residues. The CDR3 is CASSLGHTEQFF. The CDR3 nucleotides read TGTGCCAGCAGCTTGGGACACACGGAACAGTTCTTC.